Each of the 22 T cell receptor beta chains below was sequenced from the same sample in a study of blood T cell repertoires in COVID-19. TCRdb's table, derived via immunoSEQ multiplex PCR, lists solely in-frame clones and lacks some. The table shows some 200,000 clones, with around 84% occurring only once. What was sequenced was peripheral blood. The receptors originated from a human donor in a cohort sampled during active COVID-19.

V usage is TRBV18 and J usage is TRBJ1-5; D is possibly TRBD1 (6 bases). The CDR3 consists of 16 residues. CDR1 is KGHSH, CDR2 LQKENI, per germline. V was pared by 0 bases and J by 0 bases, with 9 bases between. For the CDR3, the DNA is TGTGCCAGCTCACCACCGGGACACAATAGCAATCAGCCCCAGCATTTT. Protein sequence: CASSPPGHNSNQPQHF.

The CDR3, as DNA: TGTGCCAGCAGTCCATCGCCGGGACAGGGCAACACTGAAGCTTTCTTT. This encodes CASSPSPGQGNTEAFF. V usage is TRBV28 and J usage is TRBJ1-1, with 9 bases aligning to TRBD1. The V gene's germline CDR1 is MDHEN and CDR2 SYDVKM. V lost 5 bases and J lost 2; bases outside the gene matches: 9. The CDR3 covers 16 residues.

The chain couples TRBV19 to TRBJ2-3, with 11 bases fitting TRBD1. Germline V gene lookup returns CDR1 LNHDA and CDR2 SQIVND (reference sequence). V gave up 3 bases and J gave up 5 bases; unmatched junction bases: 4. CDR3 size: 15 residues. The CDR3 protein is CASSIGQGAVDTQYF. The CDR3 DNA follows: TGTGCCAGTAGTATTGGACAGGGGGCTGTAGATACGCAGTATTTT.

V and J are TRBV28 and TRBJ2-7; 8 bases align to TRBD2. The CDR3 length is 14 residues. V was clipped by 8 bases and J by 4 bases; unmatched bases: 10. Per germline, CDR1 MDHEN and CDR2 SYDVKM. For the CDR3, the DNA is TGTGCCAGCTCCCAGCGGGAGACACCGTACGAGCAGTACTTC. It encodes CASSQRETPYEQYF. Complete variable domain (other parts from reference TRBV28 and TRBJ2-7): DVKVTQSSRYLVKRTGEKVFLECVQDMDHENMFWYRQDPGLGLRLIYFSYDVKMKEKGDIPEGYSVSREKKERFSLILESASTNQTSMYLCASSQRETPYEQYFGPGTRLTVT.

This clone has more than one count but fewer than ten. The chain links TRBV4-2 to TRBJ1-6; D is unresolved. Germline values: CDR1 LGHNA, CDR2 YNFKEQ. The CDR3 has 15 residues. Trimming shortened V by 1 base and J by 3 bases, and 7 bases separated the two germline ends. This CDR3 reads CASSQAANYNSPLHF. Written as DNA, the CDR3 is TGTGCCAGCAGCCAAGCAGCGAACTATAATTCACCCCTCCACTTT.

V gene TRBV9 combines with J gene TRBJ1-5; 7 nucleotides align to TRBD1. The J segment lost 2 bases and the V segment lost 2 bases, leaving 1 base of the junction unmatched. CDR1 and CDR2 (germline): SGDLS, YYNGEE. The CDR3 is 14 residues long. The CDR3 DNA follows: TGTGCCAGCAGCGTTGGGACAGGCAATCAGCCCCAGCATTTT. It specifies CASSVGTGNQPQHF.

CDR3 in amino acids: CASSPQENTEAFF. Here the CDR3 DNA reads TGTGCCAGCAGCCCCCAGGAGAACACTGAAGCTTTCTTT. The chain has TRBV7-6 and TRBJ1-1; D is unclear. This CDR3 spans 13 amino acids. V lost 5 bases and J 1 base, leaving 8 bases between the germline ends. The germline CDR1 and CDR2 sequences are SGHVS and FNYEAQ.

The chain carries TRBV4-2 and TRBJ2-5; TRBD2 aligns across 16 bases. The CDR3 is 19 amino acids. V lost 1 base and J lost 6; bases outside the gene matches: 11. Germline V gene lookup returns CDR1 LGHNA and CDR2 YNFKEQ. Here the CDR3 DNA reads TGTGCCAGCAGCCAAGGATCGGGGACTAGCGGGAGGGCCCCGAAGACCCAGTACTTC. Its translation: CASSQGSGTSGRAPKTQYF.

This clone came up once. The chain recombines TRBV5-4 with TRBJ2-1; D might be TRBD2 (6 bases). V lost 2 bases and J lost 4, with 13 bases in between. This CDR3 is 15 amino acids long. From germline, CDR1 is SGHNT and CDR2 YYREEE (reference sequence). The CDR3 region is CASSFGGIGYNEQFF. CDR3 sequence (DNA): TGTGCCAGCAGCTTTGGAGGGATAGGTTACAATGAGCAGTTCTTC. Full variable domain (rest looked up from reference TRBV5-4 and TRBJ2-1): ETGVTQSPTHLIKTRGQQVTLRCSSQSGHNTVSWYQQALGQGPQFIFQYYREEENGRGNFPPRFSGLQFPNYSSELNVNALELDDSALYLCASSFGGIGYNEQFFGPGTRLTVL.

About this clone itself: This same CDR3 is encoded by further DNA sequences in the sample. This chain connects TRBV29-1 to TRBJ2-7, with 11 nucleotides matching TRBD2. The CDR3 is made up of 15 amino acids. Germline loops: CDR1 SQVTM, CDR2 ANQGSEA. V shed 4 bases and J 0 bases; nucleotides not matched to a gene: 5. The DNA of the CDR3 is TGCAGCGTTGGGCTAGCGGGAGGTCCCTCCTACGAGCAGTACTTC. It encodes CSVGLAGGPSYEQYF.

The gene calls are TRBV24-1 and TRBJ2-1; a possible D gene is TRBD2 (5 bases). Germline values: CDR1 KGHDR, CDR2 SFDVKD. V dropped 5 bases and J dropped 5 bases, with 15 bases sitting between them. This CDR3 comprises 15 residues. CDR3 nucleotides: TGTGCCACCAGTGCCAATGGACGGGAAAACAATGAGCAGTTCTTC. Translation: CATSANGRENNEQFF.

In its sample, this clone was seen a few times. The chain links TRBV3-1 (or the pseudogene TRBV3-2) to TRBJ2-2, with 7 bases identical to TRBD2. Germline V lookup: CDR1 LGHDT, CDR2 YNNKEL (reference sequence). The CDR3 sequence is 18 residues long. With V trimmed by 0 bases and J by 4 bases, 11 bases remained unmatched. The CDR3 is CASSQEDSALARTGELFF. The CDR3 DNA sequence: TGTGCCAGCAGCCAAGAAGATTCGGCACTAGCGCGCACCGGGGAGCTGTTTTTT.

The rearrangement uses TRBV3-1 (or the pseudogene TRBV3-2) and TRBJ1-6; the match to TRBD1 covers 9 bases. CDR1 is LGHDT and CDR2 is YNNKEL in the germline V gene (reference sequence). Trimming cost V 2 bases and J 0 bases; bases outside gene matches: 8. The CDR3 totals 19 residues. The CDR3 DNA reads TGTGCCAGCAGCCAAACAGGGGGCTCGGTTTTCTCCTATAATTCACCCCTCCACTTT. This translates into CASSQTGGSVFSYNSPLHF.

The chain uses TRBV6-6 and TRBJ2-7; 7 nucleotides match TRBD2. The V gene's germline CDR1 is MNHNY and CDR2 SVGAGI (reference sequence). The CDR3 runs 11 residues. V was pared by 8 bases and J by 6 bases, with 4 bases of the junction left unmatched. CDR3 in DNA: TGTGCCAGCGGGAGGGTGGGCGAGCAGTACTTC. It encodes CASGRVGEQYF.

This rearrangement joins TRBV2 to TRBJ2-7; TRBD1 matches 7 bases. CDR1 is SNHLY, CDR2 FYNNEI, per germline. The trim removed 6 bases at V and 2 bases at J, leaving 10 bases unmatched. The length of the CDR3 is 15 residues. The CDR3, as DNA: TGTGCCAGCAGCGCTCCGGGACAGCCGCCCTACGAGCAGTACTTC. This sequence encodes CASSAPGQPPYEQYF.

The V gene is TRBV5-6, the J gene TRBJ1-2; TRBD1 is a possible D gene (6 bases). The CDR3 length is 15 residues. Looked up from germline, CDR1 is SGHDT and CDR2 is YYEEEE. V lost 0 bases and J lost 3, with 12 bases in between. The CDR3 reads CASSLEGGQYYGYTF. DNA of the CDR3: TGTGCCAGCAGCTTGGAGGGGGGGCAGTACTATGGCTACACCTTC.

V is TRBV10-3 and J is TRBJ1-2, with unresolved D. Trimming cost V 0 bases and J 11 bases, with 10 bases left between them. The CDR3 runs 12 residues. Germline V gene data show CDR1 as ENHRY and CDR2 as SYGVKD. As DNA, the CDR3 is TGTGCCATCAGTGAGTCTGGAGATAGATACACCTTC. Protein sequence: CAISESGDRYTF.

The sample holds one count of this clone. The chain links TRBV27 to TRBJ1-2; D gene uncertain. Between the trimmed V and J ends, which lost 0 bases and 5 bases, there was a span of 16 bases. Germline V gene lookup returns CDR1 MNHEY and CDR2 SMNVEV (reference sequence). The CDR3 is 16 amino acids. The CDR3, as DNA: TGTGCCAGCAGTTTATCGATAATGGCGGGAACTTATGGCTACACCTTC. Translation gives CASSLSIMAGTYGYTF.

The chain carries TRBV19 and TRBJ2-1; 9 bases are a match to TRBD2. Trimming removed 5 bases from V and 8 bases from J; junction bases left unmatched: 16. The CDR3 has 17 amino acids. CDR1 LNHDA and CDR2 SQIVND come from the germline V gene (reference sequence). CDR3 in DNA: TGTGCCAGTAGTCATAGCGGGAGAGGGGCCCGAGAGGATGAGCAGTTCTTC. Protein: CASSHSGRGAREDEQFF.

The V gene is TRBV5-1, the J gene TRBJ1-3; tentatively, D is TRBD1 (6 bases). CDR1 is SGHRS and CDR2 is YFSETQ in the germline V gene. V shed 3 bases and J shed 1 base, with 14 bases lying between them. The CDR3 has 16 amino acids. In nucleotides, the CDR3 is TGCGCCAGCAGCTCGCGGAGGGGGGGTTCTGGAAACACCATATATTTT. This sequence encodes CASSSRRGGSGNTIYF.

The J gene is TRBJ1-1, the V gene TRBV18; D ambiguous. The V gene's germline CDR1 is KGHSH and CDR2 LQKENI. V dropped 1 base and J dropped 2 bases, with 5 bases sitting between them. The CDR3 runs to 13 residues. This CDR3 reads CASSPRANTEAFF. CDR3 nucleotide sequence: TGTGCCAGCTCACCACGGGCCAACACTGAAGCTTTCTTT.

The chain carries TRBV6-2 or TRBV6-3 and TRBJ2-1; D is unresolved. The CDR3 is 12 residues long. Germline CDR1 and CDR2: MNHEY and SVGEGT. With 5 bases removed from V and 8 bases from J, the gap between germline ends came to 10 bases. CDR3 residues: CASSQVGDEQFF. In nucleotides, the CDR3 is TGTGCCAGCAGTCAGGTTGGCGATGAGCAGTTCTTC.